The next 3 T cell receptor beta chains were all read from a single sample in a study of blood T cells in healthy people across ages. Then a second PCR, running about 6 to 12 cycles, was carried out with a sample-barcoded 5' primer and a J-beta primer mix. TCRdb recomputed calls from the 5' RACE reads with MiXCR, one row per CDR3 protein. The sample lists over 600,000 distinct CDR3 sequences; about 61% were seen once. Sequencing was carried out using blood. Receptors originate from a man aged 40-50 years in good health.

The chain has TRBV7-2 and TRBJ2-5, with D possibly being TRBD1 (5 bases). From germline, CDR1 is SGHTA and CDR2 FQGNSA. This CDR3 has 15 residues. Between the trimmed V and J ends, which lost 5 bases and 1 base, there was a span of 14 bases. CDR3 protein: CASSRIRAFQETQYF. Here the CDR3 DNA reads TGTGCCAGCAGCAGAATCAGGGCTTTCCAAGAGACCCAGTACTTC. Filled out from reference TRBV7-2 and TRBJ2-5, the complete variable domain reads GAGVSQSPSNKVTEKGKDVELRCDPISGHTALYWYRQSLGQGLEFLIYFQGNSAPDKSGLPSDRFSAERTGGSVSTLTIQRTQQEDSAVYLCASSRIRAFQETQYFGPGTRLLVL.

The chain is built from TRBV6-2 or TRBV6-3 and TRBJ2-3; 7 nucleotides line up with TRBD2. V shed 6 bases and J 2 bases; nucleotides not matched to a gene: 5. Looked up from germline, CDR1 is MNHEY and CDR2 is SVGEGT. The CDR3 totals 14 residues. CDR3 DNA: TGTGCCAGCAGGCAAAGCGGGATCACAGATACGCAGTATTTT. This codes for CASRQSGITDTQYF.

This clonotype has just a few counts. The chain employs TRBV10-3 and TRBJ2-4; weak D call: TRBD2 (6 bases). Germline CDR1 ENHRY, CDR2 SYGVKD. V was clipped by 0 bases and J by 1 base, with 16 bases between them. There are 18 residues in the CDR3. CDR3 in amino acids: CAISESKEAAGAKNIQYF. The CDR3 nucleotides read TGTGCCATCAGTGAGTCAAAGGAGGCGGCGGGGGCCAAAAACATTCAGTACTTC.